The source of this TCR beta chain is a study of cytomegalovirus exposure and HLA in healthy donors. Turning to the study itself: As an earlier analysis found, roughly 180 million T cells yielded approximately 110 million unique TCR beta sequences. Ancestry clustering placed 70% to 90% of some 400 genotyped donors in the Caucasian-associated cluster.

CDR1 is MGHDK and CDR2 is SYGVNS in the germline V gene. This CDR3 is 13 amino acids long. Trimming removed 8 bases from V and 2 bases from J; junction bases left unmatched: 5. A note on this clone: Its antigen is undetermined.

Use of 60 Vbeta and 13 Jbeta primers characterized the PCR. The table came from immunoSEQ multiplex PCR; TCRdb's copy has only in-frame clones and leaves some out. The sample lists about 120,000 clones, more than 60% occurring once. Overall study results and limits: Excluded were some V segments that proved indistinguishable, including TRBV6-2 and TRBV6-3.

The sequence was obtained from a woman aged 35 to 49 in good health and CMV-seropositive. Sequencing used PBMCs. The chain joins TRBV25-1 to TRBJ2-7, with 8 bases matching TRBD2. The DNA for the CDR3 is TGTGCCAGCGCCGCGGGGGGCCCCTACGAGCAGTACTTC. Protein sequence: CASAAGGPYEQYF.